Many counts were recorded for the clone carrying this TCR beta chain. TCRdb redid the calling of the PCR reads with MiXCR, one entry per CDR3 protein. The sample yields 300,000 to 350,000 distinct CDR3 sequences, roughly a fifth seen once. CDR1 LNHDA and CDR2 SQIVND come from the germline V gene (reference sequence). CDR3 length: 14 amino acids. With 5 bases removed from V and 2 bases from J, the gap between germline ends came to 10 bases. This specimen comes from a study of molecular identifiers for immune sequencing clone quantification. The chain joins TRBV19 to TRBJ2-1, with D possibly being TRBD2 (5 bases). The sequence was collected from a human donor in good health. Some libraries in this study had Jurkat cell RNA spiked in. The sample taken for sequencing was naive CD8+ T cells from blood, with Jurkat cell RNA spiked in. Specified subset: FACS-sorted CD8+CD4-CCR7+CD45RA+ naive T cells. The CDR3 region is CASSWGVAYNEQFF. The CDR3 nucleotides are TGTGCCAGTAGTTGGGGAGTAGCCTACAATGAGCAGTTCTTC.